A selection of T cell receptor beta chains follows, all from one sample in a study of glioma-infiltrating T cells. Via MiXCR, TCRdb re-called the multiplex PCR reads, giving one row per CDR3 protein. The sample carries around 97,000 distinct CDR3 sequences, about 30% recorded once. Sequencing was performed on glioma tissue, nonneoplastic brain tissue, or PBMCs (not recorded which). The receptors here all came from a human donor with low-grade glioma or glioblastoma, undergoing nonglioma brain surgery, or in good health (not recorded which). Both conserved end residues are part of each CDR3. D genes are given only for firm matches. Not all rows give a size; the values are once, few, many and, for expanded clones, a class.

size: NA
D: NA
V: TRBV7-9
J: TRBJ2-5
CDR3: CASSLVASVETQYF
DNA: TGTGCCAGCAGCTTAGTGGCTAGCGTTGAGACCCAGTACTTC

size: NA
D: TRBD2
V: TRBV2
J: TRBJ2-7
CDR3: CASSAGGGDYEQYF
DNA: TGTGCCAGCAGTGCTGGGGGGGGGGACTACGAGCAGTACTTC

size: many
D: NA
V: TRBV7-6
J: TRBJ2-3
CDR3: CASSSQGGLSTDTQYF
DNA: TGTGCCAGCAGTTCTCAGGGGGGACTTAGCACAGATACGCAGTATTTT

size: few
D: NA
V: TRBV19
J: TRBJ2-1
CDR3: CASSRSGRGTYNEQFF
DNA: TGTGCCAGTAGTCGATCAGGGAGGGGGACCTACAATGAGCAGTTCTTC

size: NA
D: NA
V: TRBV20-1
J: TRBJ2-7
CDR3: CSARLGQAYEQYF
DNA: TGCAGTGCTAGATTGGGACAAGCCTACGAGCAGTACTTC

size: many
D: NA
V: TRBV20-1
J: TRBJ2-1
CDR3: CSARGGGREQFF
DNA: TGCAGTGCTAGAGGTGGGGGCCGTGAGCAGTTCTTC

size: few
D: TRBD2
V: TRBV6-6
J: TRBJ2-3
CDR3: CASSYSSGGGQDTQYF
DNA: TGTGCCAGCAGTTACAGTAGCGGGGGGGGACAAGATACGCAGTATTTT

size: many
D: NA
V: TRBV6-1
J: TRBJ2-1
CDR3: CASTPGVYNEQFF
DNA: TGTGCCAGCACCCCCGGGGTCTACAATGAGCAGTTCTTC

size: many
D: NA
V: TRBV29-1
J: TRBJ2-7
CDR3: CSIRQDSYEQYF
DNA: TGCAGCATTCGGCAGGACTCCTACGAGCAGTACTTC

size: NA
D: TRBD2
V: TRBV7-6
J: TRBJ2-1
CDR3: CASSLNLAGGPLSYNEQFF
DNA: TGTGCCAGCAGCTTAAACTTAGCGGGGGGGCCGTTGTCCTACAATGAGCAGTTCTTC

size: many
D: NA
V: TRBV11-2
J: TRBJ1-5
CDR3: CASSRNMDQPQHF
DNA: TGTGCCAGCAGCCGTAACATGGATCAGCCCCAGCATTTT

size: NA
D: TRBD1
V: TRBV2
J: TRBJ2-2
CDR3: CATGTGGASGELLF
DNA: TGTGCCACCGGAACAGGGGGCGCGTCCGGGGAGCTGTTGTTT

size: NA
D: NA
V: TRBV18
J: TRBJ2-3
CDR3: CASSPSEGSGDTQYF
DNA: TGTGCCAGCTCACCGTCCGAGGGGAGCGGAGATACGCAGTATTTT

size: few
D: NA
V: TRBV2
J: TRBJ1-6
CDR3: CASRLGQTGTPLHF
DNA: TGTGCCAGCAGACTCGGACAGACGGGAACACCCCTCCACTTT

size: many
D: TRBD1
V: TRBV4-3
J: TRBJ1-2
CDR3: CASSQVGQFYGYTF
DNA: TGCGCCAGCAGCCAAGTGGGACAGTTCTATGGCTACACCTTC

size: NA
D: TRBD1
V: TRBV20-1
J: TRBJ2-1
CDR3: CSAVAGTGDDEQFF
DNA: TGCAGTGCCGTCGCCGGGACAGGGGACGATGAGCAGTTCTTC

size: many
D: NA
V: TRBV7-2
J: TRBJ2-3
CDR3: CASSLTGLTDTQYF
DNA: TGTGCCAGCAGCTTAACCGGACTCACAGATACGCAGTATTTT

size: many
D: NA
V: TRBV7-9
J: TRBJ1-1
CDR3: CASSFGKNTEAFF
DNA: TGTGCCAGCAGCTTCGGAAAGAACACTGAAGCTTTCTTT

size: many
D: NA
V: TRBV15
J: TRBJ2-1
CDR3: CATSRDRTDNEQFF
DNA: TGTGCCACCAGCAGAGATAGGACAGATAATGAGCAGTTCTTC

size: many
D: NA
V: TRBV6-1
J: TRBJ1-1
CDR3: CASSFHSDGWGAPAGANTEAFF
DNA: TGTGCCAGCAGTTTTCATTCCGACGGTTGGGGGGCTCCGGCAGGCGCCAACACTGAAGCTTTCTTT

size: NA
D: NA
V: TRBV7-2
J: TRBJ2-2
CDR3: CASSRTLGTGELFF
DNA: TGTGCCAGCAGTCGGACTCTCGGCACCGGGGAGCTGTTTTTT

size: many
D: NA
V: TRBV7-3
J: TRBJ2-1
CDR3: CASSFTSASYNEQFF
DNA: TGTGCCAGCAGCTTTACCTCAGCATCCTACAATGAGCAGTTCTTC

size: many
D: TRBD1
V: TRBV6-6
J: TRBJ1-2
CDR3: CASSYPRQGNYGYTF
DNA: TGTGCCAGCAGTTACCCCCGACAGGGCAACTATGGCTACACCTTC

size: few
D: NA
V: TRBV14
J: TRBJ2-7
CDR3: CASSSYISYEQYF
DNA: TGTGCCAGCAGCTCTTATATTTCCTACGAGCAGTACTTC

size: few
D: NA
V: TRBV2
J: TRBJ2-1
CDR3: CASRRDSNEQFF
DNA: TGTGCCTCGAGGAGGGACAGCAATGAGCAGTTCTTC

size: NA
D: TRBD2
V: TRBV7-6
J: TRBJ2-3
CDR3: CASSLVAGFTDTQYF
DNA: TGTGCCAGCAGCTTAGTAGCGGGGTTCACAGATACGCAGTATTTT

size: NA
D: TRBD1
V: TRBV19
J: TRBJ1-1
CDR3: CASSSTTGGTEAFF
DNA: TGTGCCAGTAGTTCGACGACAGGGGGCACTGAAGCTTTCTTT

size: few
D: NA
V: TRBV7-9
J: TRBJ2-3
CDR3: CASSLGPPTTDTQYF
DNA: TGTGCCAGCAGTCTCGGACCCCCCACCACAGATACGCAGTATTTT

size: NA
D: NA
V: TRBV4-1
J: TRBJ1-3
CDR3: CASSQAVAEGQLSGNTIYF
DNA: TGCGCCAGCAGCCAAGCGGTGGCAGAAGGCCAACTCTCTGGAAACACCATATATTTT

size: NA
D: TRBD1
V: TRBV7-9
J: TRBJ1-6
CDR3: CASSAQQGIDSPLHF
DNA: TGTGCCAGCAGCGCCCAACAGGGGATTGACTCACCCCTCCACTTT

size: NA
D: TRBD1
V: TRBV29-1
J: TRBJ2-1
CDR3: CSGVTGTNEQFF
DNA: TGCAGCGGAGTGACAGGGACCAATGAGCAGTTCTTC

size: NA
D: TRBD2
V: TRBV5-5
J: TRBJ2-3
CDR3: CASSLELAGVADTQYF
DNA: TGTGCCAGCAGCTTGGAGTTAGCGGGGGTCGCAGATACGCAGTATTTT

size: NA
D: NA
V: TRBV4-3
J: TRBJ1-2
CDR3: CAIVQIYYGYTF
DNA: TGCGCCATAGTACAGATTTACTATGGCTACACCTTC

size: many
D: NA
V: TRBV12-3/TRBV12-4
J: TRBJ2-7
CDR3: CASSFFGRVYEQYF
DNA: TGTGCCAGCAGTTTTTTCGGCAGGGTCTACGAGCAGTACTTC

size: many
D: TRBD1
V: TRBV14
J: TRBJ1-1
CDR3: CASSRQGGITEAFF
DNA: TGTGCCAGCAGCCGTCAAGGGGGCATTACTGAAGCTTTCTTT

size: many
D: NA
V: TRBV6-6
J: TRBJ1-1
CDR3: CASSYSTRYTEAFF
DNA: TGTGCCAGCAGTTACTCGACCAGGTACACTGAAGCTTTCTTT